Shown below are 13 T cell receptor beta chains from a single sample sequenced in a study of blood T cells in healthy people across ages. Alongside a J-beta primer mix, a sample-barcoded 5' primer served in a second PCR lasting 7 to 11 cycles. TCRdb processed the 5' RACE reads anew with MiXCR; each CDR3 protein has one entry. The table includes hundreds of thousands of distinct CDR3 sequences, about 21% detected once. The sample taken for sequencing was blood. The receptors were sampled from an older man in good health.

This clonotype was picked up a small number of times. The gene calls are TRBV18 and TRBJ2-1; TRBD2 matches 10 bases. The CDR3 extends over 16 amino acids. Germline V CDR1 and CDR2: KGHSH, LQKENI. V lost 3 bases, J lost 6 bases, and 8 bases stayed unmatched. The CDR3: CASSPSPGLAINEQFF. The CDR3 coding sequence is TGTGCCAGCTCACCCTCCCCGGGACTAGCGATCAATGAGCAGTTCTTC.

The V and J genes are TRBV7-2 and TRBJ2-1; 9 nucleotides agree with TRBD1. The germline V gene has CDR1 SGHTA and CDR2 FQGNSA. J was trimmed by 1 base and V by 1 base; bases with no gene match: 8. The CDR3 runs to 18 residues. CDR3 sequence reads: CASSLGQGVRVSYNEQFF. DNA for the CDR3: TGTGCCAGCAGCTTAGGACAGGGGGTAAGAGTATCCTACAATGAGCAGTTCTTC.

V gene TRBV5-1 combines with J gene TRBJ2-1, with 11 bases fitting TRBD2. Germline V gives CDR1 SGHRS, CDR2 YFSETQ. V was pared by 1 base and J by 7 bases, with 7 bases of the junction left unmatched. This CDR3 is built from 16 residues. CDR3 sequence reads: CASSLISGRAKNEQFF. The CDR3 DNA sequence: TGCGCCAGCAGCTTGATTAGCGGGAGGGCCAAGAATGAGCAGTTCTTC.

The rearrangement uses TRBV20-1 and TRBJ1-6; 7 nucleotides agree with TRBD1. The CDR3 extends over 15 amino acids. The germline V gene encodes CDR1 DFQATT and CDR2 SNEGSKA (reference sequence). J lost 5 bases, V lost 0 bases, and 4 bases had no gene match. This CDR3 is CSAREMTGNNSPLHF. Here the CDR3 DNA reads TGCAGTGCTAGAGAAATGACAGGGAATAATTCACCCCTCCACTTT.

This clonotype was counted only a few times. The rearrangement links TRBV28 to TRBJ1-2; D gene uncertain. Germline V gene sequence: CDR1 MDHEN, CDR2 SYDVKM. V was shortened by 5 bases and J by 5 bases, with 9 bases between the two germline ends. The CDR3 loop spans 12 amino acids. CDR3 loop: CASSTPNYGYTF. CDR3 bases: TGTGCCAGCAGTACCCCCAATTATGGCTACACCTTC.

The chain employs TRBV6-5 and TRBJ2-3; D call uncertain. CDR3 size: 14 residues. Trimming removed 3 bases from V and 2 bases from J, with 9 bases in between. The germline V gene encodes CDR1 MNHEY and CDR2 SVGAGI. The CDR3 sequence is CASSYNRNTDTQYF. The CDR3, as DNA: TGTGCCAGCAGTTATAATAGAAACACAGATACGCAGTATTTT.

The chain recombines TRBV20-1 with TRBJ2-2; D gene unclear. Trimming shortened V by 0 bases and J by 3 bases, and 8 bases separated the two germline ends. Germline V lookup: CDR1 DFQATT, CDR2 SNEGSKA (reference sequence). The CDR3 runs 14 residues. CDR3 region: CSARENFDTGELFF. CDR3 DNA: TGCAGTGCTAGAGAGAACTTTGACACCGGGGAGCTGTTTTTT.

J is TRBJ2-3 and V is TRBV20-1, with 7 nucleotides matching TRBD2. This CDR3 is built from 14 residues. Germline trimming cut 3 bases from V and 2 bases from J; bases unmatched to any gene: 5. Germline loops: CDR1 DFQATT, CDR2 SNEGSKA (reference sequence). This CDR3 reads CSARLAETTDTQYF. CDR3 DNA sequence: TGCAGTGCTAGGCTAGCGGAGACCACAGATACGCAGTATTTT.

This clonotype is medium-sized by share. The CDR3 loop is CASSYSRGYEQYF. CDR3 coding DNA: TGTGCCAGCAGTTACTCCAGGGGCTACGAGCAGTACTTC. The rearrangement links TRBV6-5 to TRBJ2-7; a weak D match, TRBD1 (6 bases). Germline CDR1 and CDR2: MNHEY and SVGAGI. The V and J ends lost 0 bases and 3 bases respectively, with 6 bases between them. The CDR3 runs 13 residues.

The J gene is TRBJ2-3, the V gene TRBV10-3; D may be TRBD1 or TRBD2 (5 bases each). V gave up 5 bases and J gave up 2 bases, with 11 bases separating them. Germline V lookup: CDR1 ENHRY, CDR2 SYGVKD. The CDR3 runs to 14 residues. CDR3 protein: CAISRDRFTDTQYF. CDR3 DNA sequence: TGTGCCATCAGTCGGGACCGTTTCACAGATACGCAGTATTTT.

V and J are TRBV2 and TRBJ2-7, with D uncertain. The CDR3 runs to 14 residues. Germline V gives CDR1 SNHLY, CDR2 FYNNEI. V lost 4 bases and J lost 0, with 10 bases in between. As DNA, the CDR3 is TGTGCCAGCAGTGTTGGCGGAGCCTCCTACGAGCAGTACTTC. It yields the protein CASSVGGASYEQYF.

This clonotype came up a few times. CDR3 amino acids: CASRPQGLGETQYF. The CDR3, as DNA: TGTGCCAGCAGGCCACAGGGGCTTGGGGAGACCCAGTACTTC. The chain has TRBV28 and TRBJ2-5; 7 bases are a match to TRBD1. Per germline, CDR1 MDHEN and CDR2 SYDVKM. The CDR3 consists of 14 residues. With 6 bases clipped from V and 5 bases from J, the junction kept 9 bases outside the gene matches.

This chain joins TRBV6-5 and TRBJ2-1; 11 nucleotides agree with TRBD2. Germline-derived CDR1 and CDR2 are MNHEY and SVGAGI. V shed 5 bases and J 4 bases; nucleotides not matched to a gene: 4. The CDR3 contains 15 residues. The chain's CDR3 is CASSATSGTYNEQFF. CDR3 in DNA: TGTGCCAGCAGTGCGACTAGCGGGACATACAATGAGCAGTTCTTC.